Listed below are T cell receptor beta chains from one sample, sequenced in a study of CD8 T cells in ankylosing spondylitis. TCRdb used MiXCR to reprocess the 5' RACE reads, holding one entry per CDR3 protein. The table records around 150,000 distinct CDR3 sequences, roughly 44% of them present only once. Specimen: synovial fluid, either unsorted or a sorted T cell fraction (not recorded which). These receptors all stem from a male donor with ankylosing spondylitis. The CDR3 runs from the conserved cysteine through the conserved F or W. A D gene is named only where the DNA matches it firmly. Size tells how often a clone was seen (once, few, many) or the class of an expanded clone, and some rows leave it out.

j_gene	d_gene	abundance	len	v_gene	CDR3aa	CDR3nt
TRBJ2-2	TRBD2	many	17	TRBV7-2	CASSLVGLAGGTGELFF	TGTGCCAGCAGCTTAGTGGGACTAGCGGGAGGGACCGGGGAGCTGTTTTTT
TRBJ2-7	NA	once	13	TRBV27	CASSRRGAYEQYF	TGTGCCAGCAGCCGTAGGGGGGCCTACGAGCAGTACTTC
TRBJ2-3	NA	NA	17	TRBV7-9	CASSLGGRTELGDTQYF	TGTGCCAGCAGCTTAGGGGGACGGACCGAGTTGGGTGATACGCAGTATTTT
TRBJ2-1	TRBD2	NA	15	TRBV27	CASRPGGGGAHEQFF	TGTGCCAGCAGACCCGGTGGCGGGGGGGCCCATGAGCAGTTCTTC
TRBJ1-4	NA	few	15	TRBV7-9	CASSPGQGPNEKLFF	TGTGCCAGCAGCCCAGGCCAGGGACCTAATGAAAAACTGTTTTTT
TRBJ1-1	NA	NA	15	TRBV20-1	CSARDLKPRGPEAFF	TGCAGTGCTAGAGATCTCAAGCCCAGGGGACCTGAAGCTTTCTTT
TRBJ2-7	TRBD2	NA	16	TRBV15	CATSRTRLADTYEQYF	TGTGCCACCAGCAGAACTAGACTAGCCGATACCTACGAGCAGTACTTC
TRBJ2-7	NA	NA	16	TRBV7-9	CASSFYPGIPPGEQYF	TGTGCCAGCAGCTTTTATCCCGGGATACCGCCGGGGGAGCAGTACTTC
TRBJ2-7	NA	NA	15	TRBV9	CASSGGTASSYEQYF	TGTGCCAGCAGCGGCGGGACAGCGAGCTCCTACGAGCAGTACTTC
TRBJ1-4	NA	NA	16	TRBV5-1	CASSWARGWDNEKLFF	TGCGCCAGCAGCTGGGCCAGGGGCTGGGATAATGAAAAACTGTTTTTT
TRBJ2-3	TRBD2	few	14	TRBV6-4	CASSPSSGTDTQYF	TGTGCCAGCAGTCCCTCTAGCGGGACAGATACGCAGTATTTT
TRBJ1-2	TRBD1	NA	18	TRBV2	CASRGTGDGGPLNYGYTF	TGTGCCAGCAGAGGGACAGGGGATGGAGGGCCTTTGAACTATGGCTACACCTTC
TRBJ2-5	TRBD2	NA	21	TRBV20-1	CSARDLPWLAGGPPKAETQYF	TGCAGTGCTAGAGATCTGCCTTGGCTAGCGGGGGGGCCTCCTAAGGCGGAGACCCAGTACTTC
TRBJ2-7	NA	few	15	TRBV4-1	CASSPSPGTKNEQYF	TGCGCCAGCAGCCCCTCCCCCGGGACAAAAAACGAGCAGTACTTC
TRBJ2-1	TRBD1	NA	14	TRBV12-3/TRBV12-4	CASSTGEPYNEQFF	TGTGCCAGCAGCACAGGGGAACCCTACAATGAGCAGTTCTTC
TRBJ2-2	NA	few	15	TRBV27	CASRGSGANTGELFF	TGTGCCAGCAGAGGGTCGGGAGCGAACACCGGGGAGCTGTTTTTT
TRBJ2-7	TRBD2	many	14	TRBV6-1	CASSLAGAAYEQYF	TGTGCCAGCAGTCTAGCGGGAGCAGCATACGAGCAGTACTTC
TRBJ2-7	TRBD1	NA	15	TRBV27	CASSPRQGSTYEQYF	TGTGCCAGCAGCCCTAGACAGGGATCCACCTACGAGCAGTACTTC
TRBJ1-2	NA	NA	13	TRBV6-5	CASRSGAMYGYTF	TGTGCCAGCAGGTCAGGGGCCATGTATGGCTACACCTTC
TRBJ1-1	NA	NA	14	TRBV2	CASSPTTGSTEAFF	TGTGCCAGCAGTCCGACAACAGGGAGCACTGAAGCTTTCTTT
TRBJ2-7	TRBD2	few	12	TRBV12-3/TRBV12-4	CASSQSGGEQYF	TGTGCCAGCTCCCAGAGCGGGGGCGAGCAGTACTTC
TRBJ2-7	TRBD2	many	16	TRBV27	CASSPLGGGSSYEQYF	TGTGCCAGCAGTCCCCTCGGGGGGGGCAGCTCCTACGAGCAGTACTTC
TRBJ2-6	NA	few	17	TRBV6-1	CASSLYVGGSEANVLTF	TGTGCCAGCAGCCTTTACGTGGGGGGCTCGGAGGCCAACGTCCTGACTTTC
TRBJ1-1	NA	many	16	TRBV5-8	CASSWDEVGVHTEAFF	TGTGCCAGCAGCTGGGATGAAGTGGGGGTTCACACTGAAGCTTTCTTT
TRBJ2-7	NA	NA	13	TRBV15	CATSRLEFYEQYF	TGTGCCACCAGCAGACTAGAGTTCTACGAGCAGTACTTC
TRBJ2-5	NA	few	15	TRBV6-1	CASSMRDREQETQYF	TGTGCCAGCAGTATGCGCGACAGAGAGCAAGAGACCCAGTACTTC